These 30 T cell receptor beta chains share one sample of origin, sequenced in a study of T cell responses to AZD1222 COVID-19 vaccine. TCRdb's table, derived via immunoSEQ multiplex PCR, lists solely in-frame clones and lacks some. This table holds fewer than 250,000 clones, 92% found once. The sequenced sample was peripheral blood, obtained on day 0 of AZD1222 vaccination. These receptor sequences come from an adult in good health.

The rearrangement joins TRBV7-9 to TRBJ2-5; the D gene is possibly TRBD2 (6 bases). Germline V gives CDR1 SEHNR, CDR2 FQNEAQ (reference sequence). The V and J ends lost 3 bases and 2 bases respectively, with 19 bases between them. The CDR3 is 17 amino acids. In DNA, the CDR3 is TGTGCCAGCAGCTTCTCCCGGAACGGGAGATATCAAGAGACCCAGTACTTC. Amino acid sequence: CASSFSRNGRYQETQYF.

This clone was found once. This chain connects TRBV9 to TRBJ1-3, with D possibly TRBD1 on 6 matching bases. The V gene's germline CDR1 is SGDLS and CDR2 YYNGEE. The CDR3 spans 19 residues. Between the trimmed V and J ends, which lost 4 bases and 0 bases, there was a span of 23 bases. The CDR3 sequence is CASSLTGGRGQSSGNTIYF. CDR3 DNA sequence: TGTGCCAGCAGCTTAACGGGGGGCAGGGGCCAGAGCTCTGGAAACACCATATATTTT.

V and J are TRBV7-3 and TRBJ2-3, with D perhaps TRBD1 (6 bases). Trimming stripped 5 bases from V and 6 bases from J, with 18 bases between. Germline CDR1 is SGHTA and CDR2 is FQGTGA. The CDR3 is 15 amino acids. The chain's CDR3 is CASSPNRAVRDTQYF. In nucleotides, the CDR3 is TGTGCCAGCAGCCCCAACAGGGCAGTGAGGGATACGCAGTATTTT.

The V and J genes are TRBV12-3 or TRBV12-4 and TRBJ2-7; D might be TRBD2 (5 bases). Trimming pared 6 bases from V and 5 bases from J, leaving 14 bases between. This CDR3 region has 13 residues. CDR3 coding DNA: TGTGCCAGCAGACGAAACCCCGGGGACGAGCAGTACTTC. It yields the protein CASRRNPGDEQYF.

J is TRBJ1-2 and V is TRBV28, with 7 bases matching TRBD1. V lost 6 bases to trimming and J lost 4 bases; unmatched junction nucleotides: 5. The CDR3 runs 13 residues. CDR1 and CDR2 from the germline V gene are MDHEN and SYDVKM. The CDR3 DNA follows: TGTGCCAGCAGACAGACAGGGCCCTATGGCTACACCTTC. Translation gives CASRQTGPYGYTF.

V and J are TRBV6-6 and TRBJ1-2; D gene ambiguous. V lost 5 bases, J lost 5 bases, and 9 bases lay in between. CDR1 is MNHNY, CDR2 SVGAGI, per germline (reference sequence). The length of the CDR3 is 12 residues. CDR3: CASSQREYGYTF. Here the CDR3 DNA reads TGTGCCAGCAGTCAACGCGAATATGGCTACACCTTC.

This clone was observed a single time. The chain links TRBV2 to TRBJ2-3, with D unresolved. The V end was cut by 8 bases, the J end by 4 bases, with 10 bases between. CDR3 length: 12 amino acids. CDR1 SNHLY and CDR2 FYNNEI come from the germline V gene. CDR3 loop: CASPQVADTQYF. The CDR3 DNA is TGTGCCAGCCCTCAGGTGGCAGATACGCAGTATTTT.

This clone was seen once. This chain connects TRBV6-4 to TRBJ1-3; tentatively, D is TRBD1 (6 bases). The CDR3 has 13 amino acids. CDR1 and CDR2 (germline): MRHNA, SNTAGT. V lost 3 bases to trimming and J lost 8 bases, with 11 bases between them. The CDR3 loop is CASSEFAGDTIYF. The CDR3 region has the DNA TGTGCCAGCAGTGAGTTCGCAGGGGACACCATATATTTT.

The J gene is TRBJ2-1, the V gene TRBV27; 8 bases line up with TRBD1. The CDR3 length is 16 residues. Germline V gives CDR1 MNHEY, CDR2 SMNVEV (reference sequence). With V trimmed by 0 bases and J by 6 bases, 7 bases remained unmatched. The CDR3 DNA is TGTGCCAGCAGTTTATCGCGGGCAGGGGGCTTCAATGAGCAGTTCTTC. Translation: CASSLSRAGGFNEQFF.

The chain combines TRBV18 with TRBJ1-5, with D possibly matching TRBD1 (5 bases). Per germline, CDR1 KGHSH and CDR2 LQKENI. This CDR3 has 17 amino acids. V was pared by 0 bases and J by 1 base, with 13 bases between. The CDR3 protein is CASSPPISGKSNQPQHF. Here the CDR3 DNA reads TGTGCCAGCTCACCACCGATCTCAGGGAAGAGCAATCAGCCCCAGCATTTT.

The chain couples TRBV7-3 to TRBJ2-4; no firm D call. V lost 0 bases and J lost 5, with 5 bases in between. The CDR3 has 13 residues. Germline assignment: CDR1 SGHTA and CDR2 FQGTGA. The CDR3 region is CASSLTAENIQYF. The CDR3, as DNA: TGTGCCAGCAGCTTAACTGCGGAAAACATTCAGTACTTC.

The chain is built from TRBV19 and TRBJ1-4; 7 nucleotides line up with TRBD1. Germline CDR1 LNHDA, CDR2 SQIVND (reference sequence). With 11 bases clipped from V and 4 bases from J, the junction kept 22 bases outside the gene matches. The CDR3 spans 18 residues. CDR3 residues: CALLSPRDSPVSNEKLFF. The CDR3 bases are TGTGCCTTACTCTCTCCCCGGGACAGCCCAGTGAGTAATGAAAAACTGTTTTTT.

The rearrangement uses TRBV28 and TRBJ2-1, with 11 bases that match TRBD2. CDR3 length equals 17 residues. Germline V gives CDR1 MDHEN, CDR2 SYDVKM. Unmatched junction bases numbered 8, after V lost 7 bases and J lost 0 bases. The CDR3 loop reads CASTSGGLPSSYNEQFF. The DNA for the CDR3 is TGTGCCAGCACTAGCGGGGGGCTTCCGAGCTCCTACAATGAGCAGTTCTTC.

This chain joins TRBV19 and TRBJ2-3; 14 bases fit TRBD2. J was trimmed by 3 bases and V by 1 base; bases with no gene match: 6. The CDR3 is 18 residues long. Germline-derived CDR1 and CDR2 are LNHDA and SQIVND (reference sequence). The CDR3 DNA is TGTGCCAGTAGTATAGCTGGGACTAGCGGGGGTACAACAGATACGCAGTATTTT. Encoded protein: CASSIAGTSGGTTDTQYF.

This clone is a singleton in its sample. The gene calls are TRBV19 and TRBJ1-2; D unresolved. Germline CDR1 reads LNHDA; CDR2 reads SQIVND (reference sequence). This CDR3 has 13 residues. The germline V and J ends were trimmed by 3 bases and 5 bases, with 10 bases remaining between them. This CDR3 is CASSIRTEYGYTF. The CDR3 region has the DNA TGTGCCAGTAGTATTAGGACGGAGTATGGCTACACCTTC.

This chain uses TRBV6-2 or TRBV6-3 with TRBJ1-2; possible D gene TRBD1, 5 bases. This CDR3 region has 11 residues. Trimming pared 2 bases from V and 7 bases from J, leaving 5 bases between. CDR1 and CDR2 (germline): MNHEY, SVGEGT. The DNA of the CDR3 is TGTGCCAGCAGTTACGGGGGTGGCTACACCTTC. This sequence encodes CASSYGGGYTF.

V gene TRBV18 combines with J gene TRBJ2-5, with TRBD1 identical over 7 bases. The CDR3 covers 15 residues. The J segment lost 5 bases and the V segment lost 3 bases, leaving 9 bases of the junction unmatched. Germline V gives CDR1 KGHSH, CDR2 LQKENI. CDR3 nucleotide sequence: TGTGCCAGCTCACCTCGACAGGGTAGTGGCGAGACCCAGTACTTC. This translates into CASSPRQGSGETQYF.

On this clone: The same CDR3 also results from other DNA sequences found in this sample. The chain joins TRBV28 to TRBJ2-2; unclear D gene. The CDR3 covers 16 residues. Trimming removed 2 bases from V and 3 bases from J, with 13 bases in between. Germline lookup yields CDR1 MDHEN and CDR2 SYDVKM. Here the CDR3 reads CASSLVERTDTGELFF. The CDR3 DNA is TGTGCCAGCAGTTTAGTGGAACGGACGGACACCGGGGAGCTGTTTTTT.

CDR3 protein: CASSGLQAKPYGYTF. The CDR3 DNA reads TGTGCCAGCAGTGGCCTACAGGCCAAGCCCTATGGCTACACCTTC. The chain combines TRBV2 with TRBJ1-2, with D maybe TRBD1 (5 bases). Germline values: CDR1 SNHLY, CDR2 FYNNEI. This CDR3 comprises 15 residues. Between the trimmed V and J ends, which lost 4 bases and 4 bases, there was a span of 16 bases.

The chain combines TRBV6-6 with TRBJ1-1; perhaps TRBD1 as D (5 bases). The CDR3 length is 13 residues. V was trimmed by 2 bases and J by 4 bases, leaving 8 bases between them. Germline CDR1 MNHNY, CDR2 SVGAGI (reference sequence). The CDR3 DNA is TGTGCCAGCAGTTACCAGGGTTCCACTGAAGCTTTCTTT. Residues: CASSYQGSTEAFF.

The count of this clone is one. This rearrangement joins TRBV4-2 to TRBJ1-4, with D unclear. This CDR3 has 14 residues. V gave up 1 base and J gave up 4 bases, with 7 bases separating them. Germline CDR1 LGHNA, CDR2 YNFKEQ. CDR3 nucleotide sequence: TGTGCCAGCAGCCAAGCTAGCTTTAATGAAAAACTGTTTTTT. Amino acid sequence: CASSQASFNEKLFF.

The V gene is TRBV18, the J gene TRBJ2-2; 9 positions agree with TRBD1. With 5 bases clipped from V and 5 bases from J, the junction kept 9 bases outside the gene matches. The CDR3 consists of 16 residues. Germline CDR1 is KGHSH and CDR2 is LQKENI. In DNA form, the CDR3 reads TGTGCCAGCTCATCCGGACAGGGGTATGGGACCGGGGAGCTGTTTTTT. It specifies CASSSGQGYGTGELFF.

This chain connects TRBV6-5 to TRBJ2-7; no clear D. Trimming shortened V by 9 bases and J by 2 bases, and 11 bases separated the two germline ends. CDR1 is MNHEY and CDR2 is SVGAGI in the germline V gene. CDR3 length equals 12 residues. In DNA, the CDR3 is TGTGCCAGTGGAGTCAACGCCTACGAGCAGTACTTC. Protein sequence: CASGVNAYEQYF.

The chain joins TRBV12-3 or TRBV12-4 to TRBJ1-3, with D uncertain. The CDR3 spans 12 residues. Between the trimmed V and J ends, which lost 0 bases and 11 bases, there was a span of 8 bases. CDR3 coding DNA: TGTGCCAGCAGTTTAGCTCGGAGTGCCATATATTTT. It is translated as CASSLARSAIYF.

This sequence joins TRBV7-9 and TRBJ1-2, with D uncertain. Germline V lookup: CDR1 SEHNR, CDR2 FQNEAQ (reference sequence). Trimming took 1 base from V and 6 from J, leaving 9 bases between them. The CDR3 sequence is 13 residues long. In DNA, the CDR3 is TGTGCCAGCAGCTTAGAGTCGAGAAATGGCTACACCTTC. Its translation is CASSLESRNGYTF.

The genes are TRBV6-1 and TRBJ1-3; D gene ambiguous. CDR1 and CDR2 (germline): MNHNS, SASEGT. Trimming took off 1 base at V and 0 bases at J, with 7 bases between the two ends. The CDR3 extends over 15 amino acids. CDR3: CASSEEKFSGNTIYF. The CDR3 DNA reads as TGTGCCAGCAGTGAAGAAAAGTTCTCTGGAAACACCATATATTTT.

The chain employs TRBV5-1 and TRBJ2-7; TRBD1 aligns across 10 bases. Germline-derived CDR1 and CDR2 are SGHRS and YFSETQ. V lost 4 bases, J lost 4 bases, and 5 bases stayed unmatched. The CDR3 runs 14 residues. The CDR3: CASSPGTGVYEQYF. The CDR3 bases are TGCGCCAGCAGCCCCGGGACAGGGGTTTACGAGCAGTACTTC.

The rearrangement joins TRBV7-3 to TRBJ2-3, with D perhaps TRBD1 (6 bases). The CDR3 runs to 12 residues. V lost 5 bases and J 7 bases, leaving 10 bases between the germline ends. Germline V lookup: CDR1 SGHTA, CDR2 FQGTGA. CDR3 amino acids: CASSPQGNTQYF. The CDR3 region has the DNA TGTGCCAGCAGCCCCCAGGGGAATACGCAGTATTTT.

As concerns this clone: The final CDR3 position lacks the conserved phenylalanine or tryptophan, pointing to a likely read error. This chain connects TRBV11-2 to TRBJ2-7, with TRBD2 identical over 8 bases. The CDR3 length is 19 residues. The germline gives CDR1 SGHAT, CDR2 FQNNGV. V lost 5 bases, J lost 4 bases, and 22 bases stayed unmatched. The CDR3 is CASSPRPGASGFEGYEQYL. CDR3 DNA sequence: TGTGCCAGCAGCCCCCGTCCTGGGGCTAGCGGGTTCGAGGGGTACGAGCAGTACCTC.

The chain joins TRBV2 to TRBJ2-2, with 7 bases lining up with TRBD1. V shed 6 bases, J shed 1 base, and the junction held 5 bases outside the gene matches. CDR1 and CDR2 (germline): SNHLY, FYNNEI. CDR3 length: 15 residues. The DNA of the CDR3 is TGTGCCAGCAGCCCCGGGACAGTGAACACCGGGGAGCTGTTTTTT. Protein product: CASSPGTVNTGELFF.